The clone carrying this TCR beta chain occurred a few times. Germline CDR1 LGHNA, CDR2 YSLEER. CDR3 length equals 14 residues. V lost 4 bases, J lost 2 bases, and 9 bases lay in between. TCRdb reprocessed the 5' RACE reads with MiXCR, giving one entry per CDR3 protein. The sample shows a few hundred thousand distinct CDR3 sequences, 20% to 25% of them seen only once. This record comes from a study of identical twins. These data also formed part of another study, on T cells expressing NK-cell markers. That investigation notes: Repertoire data for TCR beta were derived from sorted T cells (CD3+CD56+NKG2C+, CD3+CD56+NKG2C- and CD3+CD56-NKG2C+). Seven donors tested HCMV-seropositive and one tested seronegative among the eight sequenced. The CD3+CD56-NKG2C+ fraction of a few donors was also led by these clonotypes.

J is TRBJ2-1 and V is TRBV4-3; no clear D. Source material: CD4+ T cells sorted from blood. The TCR was taken from a woman aged 18 to 35 in good health. The CDR3 DNA reads TGCGCCAGCAGCCTACAAGACCCCTACAATGAGCAGTTCTTC. Translation: CASSLQDPYNEQFF.